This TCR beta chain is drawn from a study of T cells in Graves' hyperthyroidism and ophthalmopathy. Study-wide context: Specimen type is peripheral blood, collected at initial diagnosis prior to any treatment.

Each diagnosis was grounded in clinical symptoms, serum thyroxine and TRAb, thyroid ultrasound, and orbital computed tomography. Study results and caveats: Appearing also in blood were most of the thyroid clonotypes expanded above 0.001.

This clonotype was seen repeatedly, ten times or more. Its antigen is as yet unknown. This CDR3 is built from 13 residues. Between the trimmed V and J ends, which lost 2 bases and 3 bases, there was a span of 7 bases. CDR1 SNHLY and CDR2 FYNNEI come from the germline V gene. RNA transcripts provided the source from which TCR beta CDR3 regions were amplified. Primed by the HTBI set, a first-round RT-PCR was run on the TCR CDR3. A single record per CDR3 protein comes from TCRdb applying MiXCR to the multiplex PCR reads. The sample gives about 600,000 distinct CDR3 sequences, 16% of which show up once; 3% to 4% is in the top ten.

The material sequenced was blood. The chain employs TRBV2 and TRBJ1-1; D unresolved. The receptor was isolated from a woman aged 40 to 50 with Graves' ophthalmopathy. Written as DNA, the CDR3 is TGTGCCAGCAGTGAAAGTTGGTACACTGAAGCTTTCTTT. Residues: CASSESWYTEAFF.